This T cell receptor (beta chain) emerged from a study of T-cell reconstitution after alpha-beta-depleted transplantation in children. During its preparation, the TCRbeta library received unique molecular identifiers. A single record per CDR3 protein comes from TCRdb applying MiXCR to the PCR reads. This sample has 100,000 to 120,000 distinct CDR3 sequences, with approximately 10% found just once. Unmatched junction bases numbered 8, after V lost 4 bases and J lost 8 bases. This CDR3 is 14 amino acids long. The germline CDR1 and CDR2 sequences are ENHRY and SYGVKD. Remarks on this clonotype: Possible read error: a much larger clone is one base away.

The receptor was derived from a human donor who donated a stem cell graft to a child with acute lymphoblastic leukemia. The chain uses TRBV10-3 and TRBJ2-7, with 10 bases that match TRBD1. The input for sequencing was PBMCs from the stem cell graft donor, taken from the stem cell graft. CDR3 loop: CAISVEGQGYKQYF. The CDR3 bases are TGTGCCATCAGTGTCGAGGGACAGGGGTACAAGCAGTACTTC.